This TCR beta chain emerged from a study of lung T cells in sarcoidosis with Löfgren's syndrome. Study background: Repertoire analyses centered on Löfgren's syndrome patients.

This clonotype was recorded at least ten times. TCRdb re-called the reads through MiXCR, storing one row per CDR3 protein. The sample lists 60,000 or so distinct CDR3 sequences, roughly 20% occurring once. Germline loops: CDR1 MNHNS, CDR2 SASEGT. This CDR3 region has 13 residues. The germline V and J ends were trimmed by 2 bases and 5 bases, with 9 bases remaining between them. The sequencing sample was made of CD4+ T cells from PBMCs. This TCR was recovered from a human donor with sarcoidosis (Löfgren's syndrome or another form), or a control subject (not recorded which). The genes are TRBV6-1 and TRBJ2-5; possibly TRBD1 for D (5 bases). CDR3 sequence: CASSEYAGETQYF. The CDR3 bases are TGTGCCAGCAGTGAATACGCAGGGGAGACCCAGTACTTC.